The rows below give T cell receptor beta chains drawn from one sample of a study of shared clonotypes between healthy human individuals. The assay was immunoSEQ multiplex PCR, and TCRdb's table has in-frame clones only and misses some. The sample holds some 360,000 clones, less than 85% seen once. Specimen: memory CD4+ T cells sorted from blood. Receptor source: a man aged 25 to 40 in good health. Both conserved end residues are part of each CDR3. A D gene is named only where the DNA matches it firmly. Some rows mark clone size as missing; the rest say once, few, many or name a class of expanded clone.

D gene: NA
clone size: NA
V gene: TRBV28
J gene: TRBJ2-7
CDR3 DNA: TGTGCCAGCACCACGGGAACCTCCTACGAGCAGTACTTC
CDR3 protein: CASTTGTSYEQYF

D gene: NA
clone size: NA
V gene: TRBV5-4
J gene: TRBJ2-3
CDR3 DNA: TGTGCCAGCAGCATAGCGGCCTCGAACACAGATACGCAGTATTTT
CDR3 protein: CASSIAASNTDTQYF

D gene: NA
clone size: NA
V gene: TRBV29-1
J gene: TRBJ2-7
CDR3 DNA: TGCAGTGCTTACTGGTCCCCCTACGAGCAGTACTTC
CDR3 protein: CSAYWSPYEQYF

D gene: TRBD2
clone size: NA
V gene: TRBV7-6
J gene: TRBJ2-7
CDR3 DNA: TGTGCCAGCAGCTTAGCGAGGACTAGCGGTGTCGAGCAGTACTTC
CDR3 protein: CASSLARTSGVEQYF

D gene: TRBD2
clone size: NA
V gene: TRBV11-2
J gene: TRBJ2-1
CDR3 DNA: TGTGCCAGCAGCGTCGGACTAGCGGGAACTTACAATGAGCAGTTCTTC
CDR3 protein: CASSVGLAGTYNEQFF

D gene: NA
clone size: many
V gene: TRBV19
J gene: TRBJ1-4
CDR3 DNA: TGTGCCAGTAGTATCGGGGGGAATAATGAAAAACTGTTTTTT
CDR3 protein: CASSIGGNNEKLFF

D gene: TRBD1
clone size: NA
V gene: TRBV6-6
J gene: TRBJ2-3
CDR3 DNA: TGTGCCAGCAGCCTGGACAGGATGACCACAGATACGCAGTATTTT
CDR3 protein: CASSLDRMTTDTQYF

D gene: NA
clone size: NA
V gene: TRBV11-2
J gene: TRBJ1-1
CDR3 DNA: TGTGCCAGCAGCTTAGTCGGGCAGTTTCCTGAAGCTTTCTTT
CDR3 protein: CASSLVGQFPEAFF

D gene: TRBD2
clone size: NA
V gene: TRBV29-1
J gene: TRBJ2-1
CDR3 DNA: TGCAGCGTCGACGTAGCGGGAGTCTACAATGAGCAGTTCTTC
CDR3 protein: CSVDVAGVYNEQFF

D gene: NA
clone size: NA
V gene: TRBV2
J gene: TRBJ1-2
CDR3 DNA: TGTGCCAGCAGTACGACGGATTGGGATGGCTACACCTTC
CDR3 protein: CASSTTDWDGYTF

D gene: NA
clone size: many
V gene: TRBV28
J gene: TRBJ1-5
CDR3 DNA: TGTGCCAGCAGTTTATTGGACCAGTTCAATCAGCCCCAGCATTTT
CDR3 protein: CASSLLDQFNQPQHF

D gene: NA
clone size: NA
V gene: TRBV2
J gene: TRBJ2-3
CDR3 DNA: TGTGCCAGCCCTACCAGGGAAGGGGTGAGGACAGATACGCAGTATTTT
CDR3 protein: CASPTREGVRTDTQYF

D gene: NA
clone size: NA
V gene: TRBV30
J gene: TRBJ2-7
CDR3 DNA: TGTGCCTGGAGTATAGGCGGGGAGCAGTACTTC
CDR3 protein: CAWSIGGEQYF

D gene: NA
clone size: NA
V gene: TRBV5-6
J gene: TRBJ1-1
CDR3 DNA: TGTGCCAGCAGCCAAGAGGCGAGGAGGACTGAAGCTTTCTTT
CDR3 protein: CASSQEARRTEAFF

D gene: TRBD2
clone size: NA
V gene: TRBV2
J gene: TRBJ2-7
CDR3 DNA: TGTGCCAGCAGTGAAGCCTGGGGACTAGCGGGGTACTACGAGCAGTACTTC
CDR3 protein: CASSEAWGLAGYYEQYF

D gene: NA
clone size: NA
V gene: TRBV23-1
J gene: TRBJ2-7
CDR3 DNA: TGCGCCAGCAGTCAATCGGGAAGGGGTCCAGGGAACCCCCGACGGACAAACTCCTACGAGCAGTACTTC
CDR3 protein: CASSQSGRGPGNPRRTNSYEQYF

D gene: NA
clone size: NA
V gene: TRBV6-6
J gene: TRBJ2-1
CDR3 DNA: TGTGCCAGCAGTTACGAAGGTTGGTGGCAGTTCTTC
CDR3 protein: CASSYEGWWQFF

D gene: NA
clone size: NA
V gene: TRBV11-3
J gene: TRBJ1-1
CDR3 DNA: TGTGCCAGCAGCTTAGAAGAGGGGCCGGCTTTCTTT
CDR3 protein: CASSLEEGPAFF

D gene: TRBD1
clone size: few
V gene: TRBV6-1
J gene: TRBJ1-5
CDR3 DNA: TGTGCCAGCAGTGATAGGGGGGCCAGGGGGGCCTTCGGAGGTCAGCCCCAGCATTTT
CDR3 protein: CASSDRGARGAFGGQPQHF

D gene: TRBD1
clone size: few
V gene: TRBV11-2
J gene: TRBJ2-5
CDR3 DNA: TGTGCCAGCAGCTTAAAGGACAGGGGAGAGACCCAGTACTTC
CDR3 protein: CASSLKDRGETQYF

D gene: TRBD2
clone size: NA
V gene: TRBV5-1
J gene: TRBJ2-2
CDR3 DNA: TGCGCCAGCAGCTTCCTAGCGGGAGTCACCGGGGAGCTGTTTTTT
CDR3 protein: CASSFLAGVTGELFF

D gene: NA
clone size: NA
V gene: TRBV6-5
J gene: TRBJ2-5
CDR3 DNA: TGTGCCAGCAGTAACTACGGGCAAGAGACCCAGTACTTC
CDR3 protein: CASSNYGQETQYF

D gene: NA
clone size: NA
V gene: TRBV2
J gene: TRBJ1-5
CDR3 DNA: TGTGCCAGCACTCGGGACGTTCCCCAGCCCCAGCATTTT
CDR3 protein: CASTRDVPQPQHF

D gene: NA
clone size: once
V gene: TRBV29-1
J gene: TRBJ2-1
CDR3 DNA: TGCAGCGTTGAAGATGGATTTCTAGCAGGCAATGAGCAGTTCTTC
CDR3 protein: CSVEDGFLAGNEQFF

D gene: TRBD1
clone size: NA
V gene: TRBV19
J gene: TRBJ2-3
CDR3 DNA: TGTGCCAGTAGTATAGGAGGACAGGTTCGAGATACGCAGTATTTT
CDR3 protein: CASSIGGQVRDTQYF

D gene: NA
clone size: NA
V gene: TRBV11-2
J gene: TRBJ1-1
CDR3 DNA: TGTGCCAGCCGAGAATTGGGCACTGAAGCTTTCTTT
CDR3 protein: CASRELGTEAFF

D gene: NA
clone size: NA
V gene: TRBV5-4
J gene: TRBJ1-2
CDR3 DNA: TGTGCCACAACCTGGGGACACGGTAACTATGGCTACACCTTC
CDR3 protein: CATTWGHGNYGYTF

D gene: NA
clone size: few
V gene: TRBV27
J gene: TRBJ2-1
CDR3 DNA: TGTGCCAGCAGACTCGGCGGTGGGGAGGAGCAGTTCTTC
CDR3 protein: CASRLGGGEEQFF

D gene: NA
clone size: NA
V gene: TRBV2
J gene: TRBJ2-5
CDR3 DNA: TGTGCCAGCAGTCAACTAGCCGCCCAGTACTTC
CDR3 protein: CASSQLAAQYF

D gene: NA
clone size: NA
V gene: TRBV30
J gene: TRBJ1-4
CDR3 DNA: TGTGCCTGGAGTGTACGGGGTAGCGAAAAACTGTTTTTT
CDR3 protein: CAWSVRGSEKLFF

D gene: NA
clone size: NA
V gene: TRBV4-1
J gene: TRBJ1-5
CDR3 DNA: TGCGCCAGCAGCCAAGATCCGAATAGCAATCAGCCCCAGCATTTT
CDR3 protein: CASSQDPNSNQPQHF

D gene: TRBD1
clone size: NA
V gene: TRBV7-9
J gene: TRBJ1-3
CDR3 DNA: TGTGCCAGCAGCTTATCTCGGGACAGGGGATCAACCGGAAACACCATATATTTT
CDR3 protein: CASSLSRDRGSTGNTIYF

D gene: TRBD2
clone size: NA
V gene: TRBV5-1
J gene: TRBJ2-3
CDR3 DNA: TGCGCCAGCAGCCTCCTTGCGGCTAGCGGGAGTTCAGATACGCAGTATTTT
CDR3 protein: CASSLLAASGSSDTQYF

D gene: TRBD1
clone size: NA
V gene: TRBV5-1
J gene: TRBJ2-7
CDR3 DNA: TGCGCCAGCAGCTTGGAAACCAGGGGGCTAAGCGAGCAGTACTTC
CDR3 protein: CASSLETRGLSEQYF

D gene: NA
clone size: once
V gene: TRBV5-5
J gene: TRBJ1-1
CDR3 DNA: TGTGCCAGCAGCAGGAACAGGGAGAACACTGAAGCTTTCTTT
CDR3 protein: CASSRNRENTEAFF

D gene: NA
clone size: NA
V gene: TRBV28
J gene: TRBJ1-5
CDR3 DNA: TGTGCCAGCAGTCCCAGCCCCTCGGCCCAGCATTTT
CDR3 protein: CASSPSPSAQHF

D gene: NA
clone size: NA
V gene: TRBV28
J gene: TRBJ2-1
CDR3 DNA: TGTGCCAGCAGCAGATCTCTCGACATCAAGCAGTTCTTC
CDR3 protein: CASSRSLDIKQFF

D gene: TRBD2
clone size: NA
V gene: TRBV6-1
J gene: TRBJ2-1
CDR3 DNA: TGTGCCAGCAGTGACGGGGGACTAGCGGGGGTGAACAATGAGCAGTTCTTC
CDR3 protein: CASSDGGLAGVNNEQFF

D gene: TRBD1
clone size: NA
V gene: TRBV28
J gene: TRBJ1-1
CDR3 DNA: TGTGCCAGCAGTTCGACAGGGGACAGGGTGGGTGAAGCTTTCTTT
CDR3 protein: CASSSTGDRVGEAFF

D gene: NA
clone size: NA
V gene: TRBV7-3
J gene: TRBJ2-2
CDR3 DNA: TGTGCCAGCAGCTTAACGTCCGGATTCGCGAACACCGGGGAGCTGTTTTTT
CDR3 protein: CASSLTSGFANTGELFF

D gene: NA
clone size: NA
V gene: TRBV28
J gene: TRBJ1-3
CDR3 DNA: TGTGCCAGCAGTTTAGGGGGGGTGGCTGGAAACACCATATATTTT
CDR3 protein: CASSLGGVAGNTIYF

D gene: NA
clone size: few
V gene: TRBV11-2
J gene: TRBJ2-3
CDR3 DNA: TGTGCCAGCAGCCTCAGACAGGACTTCACAGATACGCAGTATTTT
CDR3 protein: CASSLRQDFTDTQYF

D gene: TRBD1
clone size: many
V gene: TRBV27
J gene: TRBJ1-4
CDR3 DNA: TGTGCCAGCAGTTCGAAGGCGGTCGACAGGGGTGGGAATGAAAAACTGTTTTTT
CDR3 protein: CASSSKAVDRGGNEKLFF

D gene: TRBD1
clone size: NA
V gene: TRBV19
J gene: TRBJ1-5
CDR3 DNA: TGTGCCAGTAGTATCATGTCAGGGGGCAGCGGCAATCAGCCCCAGCATTTT
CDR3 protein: CASSIMSGGSGNQPQHF

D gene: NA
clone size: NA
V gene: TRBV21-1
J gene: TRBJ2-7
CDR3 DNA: TGTGCCAGCAGCCGATACCGGGACAGGGTTTACGAGCAGTACTTC
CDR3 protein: CASSRYRDRVYEQYF

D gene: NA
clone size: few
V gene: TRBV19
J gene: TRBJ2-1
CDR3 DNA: TGTGCCAGTAGTATCCAGAGGGGTAGCGTTCCTTCCTACAATGAGCAGTTCTTC
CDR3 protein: CASSIQRGSVPSYNEQFF